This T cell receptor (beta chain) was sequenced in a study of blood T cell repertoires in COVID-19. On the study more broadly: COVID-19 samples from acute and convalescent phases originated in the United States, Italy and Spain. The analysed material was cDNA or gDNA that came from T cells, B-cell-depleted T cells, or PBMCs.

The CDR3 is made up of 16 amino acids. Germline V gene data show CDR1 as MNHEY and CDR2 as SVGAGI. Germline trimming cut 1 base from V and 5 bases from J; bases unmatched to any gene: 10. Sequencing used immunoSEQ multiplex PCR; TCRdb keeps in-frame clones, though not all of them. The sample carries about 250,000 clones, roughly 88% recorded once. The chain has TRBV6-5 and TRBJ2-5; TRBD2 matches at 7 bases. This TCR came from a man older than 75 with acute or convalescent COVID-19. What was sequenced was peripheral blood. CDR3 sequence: CASSYWSGTTPETQYF. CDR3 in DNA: TGTGCCAGCAGTTACTGGTCCGGGACTACTCCCGAGACCCAGTACTTC.